This TCR beta chain was captured by sequencing in a study of read filtering for tumor transcriptome and immune sequencing. Molecular barcoded adaptors covering alpha/delta and beta/gamma chains were used on 400 ng RNA. TCRdb independently ran MiXCR on the reads; one entry per CDR3 protein. This repertoire shows over 50,000 distinct CDR3 sequences, around 20% found once; its top ten account for roughly a tenth. There are a few counts of this clonotype. This sequence was found in a donor at least 40 years old with multiple myeloma. The sequenced material came from a population of CD138-negative cells sorted from bone marrow.

This CDR3 is CASSASPGQGTQYF. In nucleotides, the CDR3 is TGTGCCAGCAGCGCCTCCCCGGGACAGGGGACCCAGTACTTC. V and J are TRBV7-9 and TRBJ2-5; 9 bases align to TRBD1. The V segment lost 5 bases and the J segment 7 bases; nucleotides outside the gene matches: 8. The CDR3 sequence is 14 residues long. Germline V gives CDR1 SEHNR, CDR2 FQNEAQ (reference sequence).